This T cell receptor beta chain was identified in a study of Graves' ophthalmopathy and Graves' hyperthyroidism. Ophthalmopathic donors had moderate-to-severe activity, CAS ≥3 and NOSPECS ≥4, with disease that had lasted under 3 months. Exclusion criteria comprised other autoimmune diseases, uncontrolled infections, pregnancy or lactation in patients. Trimming removed 4 bases from V and 7 bases from J, with 7 bases in between. The CDR3 has 11 residues. Germline V gene lookup returns CDR1 ENHRY and CDR2 SYGVKD. Study-wide findings and caveats: Both a roughly 64% sensitivity and an approximately 72% specificity characterized the model's predictions of ophthalmopathy progression. Appearing in blood as well were most expanded thyroid clonotypes above 0.001 frequency.

About this clonotype itself: As yet, its antigen is unknown.

Investigators amplified TCR beta CDR3 regions from RNA transcripts. First-round RT-PCR employed HTBI primers, with a second-round multiplex PCR after it. TCRdb fed the multiplex PCR reads into MiXCR, producing one record per CDR3 protein. The sample holds about 740,000 distinct CDR3 sequences, roughly 40% seen once. Sequenced input: peripheral blood. This TCR came from an adult man with Graves' ophthalmopathy. The V and J genes are TRBV10-3 and TRBJ1-2; D may be TRBD1 (6 bases). For the CDR3, the DNA is TGTGCCATCAGTGCGGACAGTGGCTACACCTTC. It translates to CAISADSGYTF.